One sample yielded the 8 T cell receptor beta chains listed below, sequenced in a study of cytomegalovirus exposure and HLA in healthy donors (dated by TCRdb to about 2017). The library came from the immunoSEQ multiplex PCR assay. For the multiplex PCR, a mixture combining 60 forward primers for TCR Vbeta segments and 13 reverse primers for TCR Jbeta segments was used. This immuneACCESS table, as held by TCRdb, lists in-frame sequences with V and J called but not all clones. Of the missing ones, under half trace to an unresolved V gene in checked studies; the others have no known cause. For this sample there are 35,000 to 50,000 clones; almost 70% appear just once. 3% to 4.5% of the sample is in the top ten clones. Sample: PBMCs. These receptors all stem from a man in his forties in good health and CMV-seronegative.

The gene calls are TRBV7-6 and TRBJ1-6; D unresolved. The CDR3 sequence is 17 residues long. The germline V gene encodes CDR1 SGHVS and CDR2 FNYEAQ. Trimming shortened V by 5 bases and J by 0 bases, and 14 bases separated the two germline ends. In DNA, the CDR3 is TGTGCCAGCAGCCCCCACGAGGATTCCTCCTATAATTCACCCCTCCACTTT. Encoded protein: CASSPHEDSSYNSPLHF.

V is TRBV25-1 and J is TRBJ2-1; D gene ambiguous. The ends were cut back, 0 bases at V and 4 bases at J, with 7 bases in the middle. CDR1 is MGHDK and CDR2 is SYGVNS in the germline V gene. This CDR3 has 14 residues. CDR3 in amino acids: CASSEYQDYNEQFF. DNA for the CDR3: TGTGCCAGCAGTGAATATCAGGATTACAATGAGCAGTTCTTC.

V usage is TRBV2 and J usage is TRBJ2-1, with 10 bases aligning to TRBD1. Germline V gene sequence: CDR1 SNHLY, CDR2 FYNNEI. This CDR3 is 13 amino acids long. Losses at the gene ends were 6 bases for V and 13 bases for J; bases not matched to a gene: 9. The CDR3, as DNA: TGTGCCAGCAGGGGACAGGGGAATGGCGGTCAGTTCTTC. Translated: CASRGQGNGGQFF.

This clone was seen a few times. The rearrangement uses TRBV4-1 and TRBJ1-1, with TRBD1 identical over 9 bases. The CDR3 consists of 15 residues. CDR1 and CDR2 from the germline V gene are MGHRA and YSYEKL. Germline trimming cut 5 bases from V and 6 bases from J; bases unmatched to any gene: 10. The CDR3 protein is CASSRGQGDRAEAFF. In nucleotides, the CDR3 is TGCGCCAGCAGCAGGGGACAGGGAGATAGGGCTGAAGCTTTCTTT.

The CDR3 reads CASSPDRDSSYNSPLHF. The CDR3 DNA is TGCGCCAGCAGCCCGGACAGGGACAGCTCCTATAATTCACCCCTCCACTTT. V gene TRBV5-1 combines with J gene TRBJ1-6; 8 nucleotides agree with TRBD1. CDR3 length equals 17 residues. CDR1 and CDR2 from the germline V gene are SGHRS and YFSETQ. V lost 4 bases to trimming and J lost 0 bases; unmatched junction nucleotides: 6.

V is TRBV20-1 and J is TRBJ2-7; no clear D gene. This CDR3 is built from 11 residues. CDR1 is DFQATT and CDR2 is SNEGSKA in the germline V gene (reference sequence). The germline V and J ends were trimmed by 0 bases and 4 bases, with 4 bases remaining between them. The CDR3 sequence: CSARDSYEQYF. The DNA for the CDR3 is TGCAGTGCTAGAGACAGTTACGAGCAGTACTTC.

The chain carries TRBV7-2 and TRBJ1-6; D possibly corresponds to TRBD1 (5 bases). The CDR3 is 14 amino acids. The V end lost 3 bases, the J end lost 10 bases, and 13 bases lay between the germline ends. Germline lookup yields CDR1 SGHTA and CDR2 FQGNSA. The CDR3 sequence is CASSFSGGGSPLHF. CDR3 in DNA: TGTGCCAGCAGCTTCTCTGGCGGGGGGTCACCCCTCCACTTT.

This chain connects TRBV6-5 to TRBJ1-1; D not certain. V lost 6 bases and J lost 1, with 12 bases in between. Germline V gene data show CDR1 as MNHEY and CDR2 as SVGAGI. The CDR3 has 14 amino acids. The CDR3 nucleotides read TGTGCCAGCAGGACGGCCGGAGGGAACACTGAAGCTTTCTTT. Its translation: CASRTAGGNTEAFF.